Below, 6 T cell receptor beta chains from the same sample are listed, as sequenced in a study of CD8+ T cells in alopecia areata. Treatment described: oral pan-JAK inhibitor, 5-10 mg twice daily. Sequencing relied on a cDNA template that was reverse transcribed from extracted RNA. Profiling relied on immunoSEQ multiplex PCR, and the TCRdb table lists in-frame clones only, not all of them. The repertoire has fewer than 250,000 clones, 35% to 45% of them found once; the top ten carry roughly 0.5%. The sample was CD4+ T cells sorted from blood, taken around week 34, from a patient treated with tofacitinib. The receptors here all came from a human donor with alopecia areata.

This clone was recorded a few times. The V gene is TRBV30, the J gene TRBJ2-2; 10 bases agree with TRBD1. V lost 7 bases, J lost 5 bases, and 13 bases stayed unmatched. The CDR3 extends over 16 amino acids. Germline values: CDR1 GTSNPN, CDR2 SVGIG (reference sequence). The CDR3 DNA follows: TGTGCCTTAGATCCCGGGGGACAGGGGAGGACCGGGGAGCTGTTTTTT. Protein product: CALDPGGQGRTGELFF.

The chain links TRBV29-1 to TRBJ1-1; D is possibly TRBD1 (6 bases). Germline V CDR1 and CDR2: SQVTM, ANQGSEA. This CDR3 has 14 residues. V lost 1 base to trimming and J lost 1 base, with 10 bases between them. The DNA for the CDR3 is TGCAGCGTTGAAGTTGTCAGGGGGAACACTGAAGCTTTCTTT. Translation: CSVEVVRGNTEAFF.

The chain employs TRBV27 and TRBJ1-2; TRBD1 might be the D (6 bases). CDR1 and CDR2 from the germline V gene are MNHEY and SMNVEV (reference sequence). The germline V and J ends were trimmed by 4 bases and 5 bases, with 17 bases remaining between them. The CDR3 runs 15 residues. CDR3 in amino acids: CASSSLKTGAYGYTF. Here the CDR3 DNA reads TGTGCCAGCAGTTCCTTAAAGACAGGAGCTTATGGCTACACCTTC.

This clone came up a few times. The gene calls are TRBV7-3 and TRBJ2-1; 10 nucleotides align to TRBD2. The CDR3 extends over 15 amino acids. Looked up from germline, CDR1 is SGHTA and CDR2 is FQGTGA. Germline trimming cut 0 bases from V and 9 bases from J; bases unmatched to any gene: 5. For the CDR3, the DNA is TGTGCCAGCAGCTTAACAGCTAGCGGGAGTTTTGAGCAGTTCTTC. Protein: CASSLTASGSFEQFF. The variable domain in full, with the rest retrieved from reference TRBV7-3 and TRBJ2-1, is GAGVSQTPSNKVTEKGKYVELRCDPISGHTALYWYRQSLGQGPEFLIYFQGTGAADDSGLPNDRFFAVRPEGSVSTLKIQRTERGDSAVYLCASSLTASGSFEQFFGPGTRLTVL.

This clone showed up just a few times. The chain joins TRBV30 to TRBJ1-6; D might be TRBD1 (5 bases). The V gene's germline CDR1 is GTSNPN and CDR2 SVGIG (reference sequence). The CDR3 is made up of 13 amino acids. The V and J ends lost 4 bases and 6 bases respectively, with 10 bases between them. The chain's CDR3 is CAWTGLINSPLHF. The CDR3 DNA reads TGTGCCTGGACGGGACTGATTAATTCACCCCTCCACTTT.

The chain combines TRBV7-9 with TRBJ1-1, with D hard to call. V dropped 2 bases and J dropped 0 bases, with 10 bases sitting between them. CDR1 and CDR2 from the germline V gene are SEHNR and FQNEAQ (reference sequence). There are 15 residues in the CDR3. The CDR3 sequence: CASSLSFNVNTEAFF. The CDR3 DNA is TGTGCCAGCAGCTTAAGTTTTAACGTGAACACTGAAGCTTTCTTT.